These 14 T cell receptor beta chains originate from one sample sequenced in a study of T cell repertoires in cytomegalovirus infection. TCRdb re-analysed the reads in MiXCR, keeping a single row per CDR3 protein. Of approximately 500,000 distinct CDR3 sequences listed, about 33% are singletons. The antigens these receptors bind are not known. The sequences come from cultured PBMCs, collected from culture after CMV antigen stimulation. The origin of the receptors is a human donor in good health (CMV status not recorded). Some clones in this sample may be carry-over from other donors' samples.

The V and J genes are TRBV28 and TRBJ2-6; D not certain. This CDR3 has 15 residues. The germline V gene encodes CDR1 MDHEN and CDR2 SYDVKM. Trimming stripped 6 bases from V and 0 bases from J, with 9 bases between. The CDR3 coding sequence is TGTGCCAGCAGACGTACCCTCTCTGGGGCCAACGTCCTGACTTTC. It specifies CASRRTLSGANVLTF.

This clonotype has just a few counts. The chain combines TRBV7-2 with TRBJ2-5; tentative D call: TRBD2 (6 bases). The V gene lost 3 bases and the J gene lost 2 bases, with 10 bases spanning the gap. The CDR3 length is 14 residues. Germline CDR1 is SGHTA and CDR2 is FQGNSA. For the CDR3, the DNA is TGTGCCAGCAGCTTTGGAGGGCGGCAAGAGACCCAGTACTTC. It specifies CASSFGGRQETQYF.

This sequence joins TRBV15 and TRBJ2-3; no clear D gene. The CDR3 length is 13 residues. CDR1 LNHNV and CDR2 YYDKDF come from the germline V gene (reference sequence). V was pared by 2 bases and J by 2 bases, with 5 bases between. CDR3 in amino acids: CATSRRYTDTQYF. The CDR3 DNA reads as TGTGCCACCAGCAGAAGATACACAGATACGCAGTATTTT.

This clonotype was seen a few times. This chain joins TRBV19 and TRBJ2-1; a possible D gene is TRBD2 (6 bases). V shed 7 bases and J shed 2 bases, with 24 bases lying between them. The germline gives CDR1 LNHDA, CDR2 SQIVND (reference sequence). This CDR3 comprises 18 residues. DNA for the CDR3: TGTGCCAGTAAGGAGGGCGCTCTCTGGGAGGACACCTACAATGAGCAGTTCTTC. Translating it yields CASKEGALWEDTYNEQFF.

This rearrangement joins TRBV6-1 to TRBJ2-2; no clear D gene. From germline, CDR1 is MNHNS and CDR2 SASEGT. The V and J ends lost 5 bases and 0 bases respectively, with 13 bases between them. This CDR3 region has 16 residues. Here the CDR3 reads CASSYHTRANTGELFF. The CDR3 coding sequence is TGTGCCAGCAGTTACCACACAAGAGCGAACACCGGGGAGCTGTTTTTT.

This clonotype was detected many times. CDR3 sequence (DNA): TGTGCCAGCAGCTCCAGGGTGAACACTGAAGCTTTCTTT. Translation: CASSSRVNTEAFF. The chain has TRBV7-2 and TRBJ1-1; tentatively, D is TRBD1 (5 bases). The germline CDR1 and CDR2 sequences are SGHTA and FQGNSA. This CDR3 has 13 residues. Trimming removed 4 bases from V and 0 bases from J, with 6 bases in between.

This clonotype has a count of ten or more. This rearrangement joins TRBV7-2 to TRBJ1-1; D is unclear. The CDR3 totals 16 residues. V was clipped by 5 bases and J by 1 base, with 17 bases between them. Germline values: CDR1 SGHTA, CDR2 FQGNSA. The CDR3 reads CASSPSGPYRNTEAFF. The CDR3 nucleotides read TGTGCCAGCAGCCCGAGTGGACCGTATAGGAACACTGAAGCTTTCTTT.

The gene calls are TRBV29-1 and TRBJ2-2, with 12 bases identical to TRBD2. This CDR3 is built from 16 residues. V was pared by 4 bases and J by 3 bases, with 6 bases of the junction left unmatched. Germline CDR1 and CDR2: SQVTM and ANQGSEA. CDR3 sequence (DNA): TGCAGCGTTGGCCCGACTAGCGGGGGATACACCGGGGAGCTGTTTTTT. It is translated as CSVGPTSGGYTGELFF.

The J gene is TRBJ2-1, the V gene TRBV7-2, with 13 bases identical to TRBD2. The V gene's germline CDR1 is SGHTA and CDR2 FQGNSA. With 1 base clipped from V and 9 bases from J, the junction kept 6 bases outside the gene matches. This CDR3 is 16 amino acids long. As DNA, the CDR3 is TGTGCCAGCAGCTTAGTTGGGACTAGCGGGACCGTTGAGCAGTTCTTC. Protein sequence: CASSLVGTSGTVEQFF.

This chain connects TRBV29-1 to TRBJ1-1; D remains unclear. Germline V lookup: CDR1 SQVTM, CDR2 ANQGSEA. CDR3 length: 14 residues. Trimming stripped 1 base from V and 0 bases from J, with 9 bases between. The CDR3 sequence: CSVEGTNMNTEAFF. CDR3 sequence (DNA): TGCAGCGTTGAAGGGACCAACATGAACACTGAAGCTTTCTTT.

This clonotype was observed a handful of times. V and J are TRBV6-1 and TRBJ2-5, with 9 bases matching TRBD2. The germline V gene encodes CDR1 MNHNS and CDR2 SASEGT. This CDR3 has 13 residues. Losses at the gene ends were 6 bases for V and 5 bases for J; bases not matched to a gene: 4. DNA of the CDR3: TGTGCCAGCAGGCTAGCGGGACGGGAGACCCAGTACTTC. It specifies CASRLAGRETQYF.

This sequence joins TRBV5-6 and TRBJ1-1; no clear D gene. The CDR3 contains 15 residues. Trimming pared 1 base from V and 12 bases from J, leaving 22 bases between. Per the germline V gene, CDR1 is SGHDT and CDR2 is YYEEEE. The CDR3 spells CASSLLNRDGFPSFF. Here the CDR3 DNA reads TGTGCCAGCAGCTTGTTAAATCGGGATGGTTTCCCATCTTTCTTT.

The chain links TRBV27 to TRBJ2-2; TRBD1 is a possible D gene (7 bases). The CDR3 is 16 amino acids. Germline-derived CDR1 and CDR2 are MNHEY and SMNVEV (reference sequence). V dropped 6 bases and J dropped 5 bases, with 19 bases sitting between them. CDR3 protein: CASRPHPAGGTGELFF. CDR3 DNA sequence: TGTGCCAGCAGACCGCACCCGGCAGGGGGGACCGGGGAGCTGTTTTTT.

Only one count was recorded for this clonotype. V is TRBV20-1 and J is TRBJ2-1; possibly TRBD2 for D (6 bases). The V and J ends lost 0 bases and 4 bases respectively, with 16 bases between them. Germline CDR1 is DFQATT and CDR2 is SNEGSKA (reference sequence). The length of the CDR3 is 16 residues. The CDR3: CSARDPGGPGYNEQFF. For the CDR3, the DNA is TGCAGTGCTAGAGATCCCGGGGGACCCGGATACAATGAGCAGTTCTTC.